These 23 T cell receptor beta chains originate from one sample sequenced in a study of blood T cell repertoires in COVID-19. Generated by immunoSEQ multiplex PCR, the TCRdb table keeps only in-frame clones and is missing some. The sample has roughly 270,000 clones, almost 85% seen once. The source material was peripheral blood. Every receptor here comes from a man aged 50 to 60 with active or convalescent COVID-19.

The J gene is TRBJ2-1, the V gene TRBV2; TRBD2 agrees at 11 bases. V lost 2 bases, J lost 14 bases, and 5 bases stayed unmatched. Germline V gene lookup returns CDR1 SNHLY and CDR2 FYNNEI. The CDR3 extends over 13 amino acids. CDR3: CASSELAGGKEFF. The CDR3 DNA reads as TGTGCCAGCAGTGAACTAGCGGGGGGAAAGGAGTTCTTC.

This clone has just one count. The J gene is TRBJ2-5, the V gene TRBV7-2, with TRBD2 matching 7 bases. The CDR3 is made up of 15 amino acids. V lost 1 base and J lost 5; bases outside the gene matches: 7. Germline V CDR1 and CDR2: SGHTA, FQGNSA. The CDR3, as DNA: TGTGCCAGCAGCTTAGGGGGAGGGCATTGGGAGACCCAGTACTTC. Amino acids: CASSLGGGHWETQYF. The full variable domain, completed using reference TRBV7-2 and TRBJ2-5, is GAGVSQSPSNKVTEKGKDVELRCDPISGHTALYWYRQSLGQGLEFLIYFQGNSAPDKSGLPSDRFSAERTGGSVSTLTIQRTQQEDSAVYLCASSLGGGHWETQYFGPGTRLLVL.

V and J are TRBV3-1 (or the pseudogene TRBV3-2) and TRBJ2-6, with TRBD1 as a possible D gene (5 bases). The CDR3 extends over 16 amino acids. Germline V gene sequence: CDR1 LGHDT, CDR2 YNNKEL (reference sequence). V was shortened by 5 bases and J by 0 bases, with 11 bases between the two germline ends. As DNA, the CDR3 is TGTGCCAGCAGCGGACACCGGTACTCTGGGGCCAACGTCCTGACTTTC. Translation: CASSGHRYSGANVLTF.

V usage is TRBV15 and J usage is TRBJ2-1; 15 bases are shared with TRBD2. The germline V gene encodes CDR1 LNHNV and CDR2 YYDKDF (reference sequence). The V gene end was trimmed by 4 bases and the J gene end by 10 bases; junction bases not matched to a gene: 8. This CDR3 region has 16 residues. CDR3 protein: CATSIGLAGGMKEQFF. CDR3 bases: TGTGCCACCAGCATTGGACTAGCGGGAGGGATGAAAGAGCAGTTCTTC.

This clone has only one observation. The CDR3 DNA reads TGTGCCAGCAGTTTAGAGGGGGCCGCTAGGGAGACCCAGTACTTC. Its translation is CASSLEGAARETQYF. The V gene is TRBV28, the J gene TRBJ2-5, with 7 bases fitting TRBD1. J lost 5 bases, V lost 2 bases, and 8 bases had no gene match. Germline CDR1 and CDR2: MDHEN and SYDVKM. This CDR3 is built from 15 residues. Based on the CDR3 plus reference TRBV28 and TRBJ2-5, the full variable domain is DVKVTQSSRYLVKRTGEKVFLECVQDMDHENMFWYRQDPGLGLRLIYFSYDVKMKEKGDIPEGYSVSREKKERFSLILESASTNQTSMYLCASSLEGAARETQYFGPGTRLLVL.

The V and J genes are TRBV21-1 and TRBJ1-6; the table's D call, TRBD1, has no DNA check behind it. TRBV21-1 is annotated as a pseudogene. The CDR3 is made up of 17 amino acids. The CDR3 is CASSKVRGKVGNSPLHF. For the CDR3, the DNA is TGTGCCAGCAGCAAAGTAAGGGGTAAGGTTGGGAATTCACCCCTCCACTTT.

The CDR3 sequence: CASSITANTEAFF. DNA for the CDR3: TGCGCCAGCAGCATTACAGCGAACACTGAAGCTTTCTTT. The chain recombines TRBV5-1 with TRBJ1-1, with unresolved D. The ends were cut back, 4 bases at V and 1 base at J, with 8 bases in the middle. The CDR3 contains 13 residues. Germline lookup yields CDR1 SGHRS and CDR2 YFSETQ.

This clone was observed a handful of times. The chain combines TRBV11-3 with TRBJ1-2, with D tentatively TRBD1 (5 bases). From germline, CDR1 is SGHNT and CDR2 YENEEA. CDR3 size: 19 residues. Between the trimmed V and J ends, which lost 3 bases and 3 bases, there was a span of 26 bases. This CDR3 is CASSFLRAGSSSLDYGYTF. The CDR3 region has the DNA TGTGCCAGCAGCTTTCTCAGGGCAGGGTCGTCAAGTCTCGACTATGGCTACACCTTC.

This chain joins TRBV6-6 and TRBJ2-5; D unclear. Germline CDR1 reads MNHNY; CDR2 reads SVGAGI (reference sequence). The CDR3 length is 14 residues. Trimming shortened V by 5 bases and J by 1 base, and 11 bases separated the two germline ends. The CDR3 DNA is TGTGCCAGCAGTCCCCGCCAGGCCCAAGAGACCCAGTACTTC. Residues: CASSPRQAQETQYF.

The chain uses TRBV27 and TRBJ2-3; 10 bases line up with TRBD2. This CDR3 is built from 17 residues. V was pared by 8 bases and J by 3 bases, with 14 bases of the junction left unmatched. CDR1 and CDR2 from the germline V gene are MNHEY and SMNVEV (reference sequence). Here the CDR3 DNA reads TGTGCCAGCGACATAATACGGCTAGCGGGAGAAACAGATACGCAGTATTTT. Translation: CASDIIRLAGETDTQYF.

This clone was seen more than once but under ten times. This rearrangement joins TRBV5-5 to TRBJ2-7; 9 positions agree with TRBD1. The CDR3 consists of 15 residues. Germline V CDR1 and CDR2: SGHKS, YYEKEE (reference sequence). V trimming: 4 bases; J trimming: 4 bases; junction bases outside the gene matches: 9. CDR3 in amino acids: CASSPGGQGRYEQYF. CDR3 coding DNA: TGTGCCAGCAGCCCAGGGGGACAGGGTCGGTACGAGCAGTACTTC.

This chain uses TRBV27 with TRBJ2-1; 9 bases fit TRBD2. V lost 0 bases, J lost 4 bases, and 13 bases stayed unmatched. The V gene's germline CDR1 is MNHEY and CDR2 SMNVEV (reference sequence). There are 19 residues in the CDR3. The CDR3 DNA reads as TGTGCCAGCAGTTTATCGGCGGAGTTAGCGGGGGCAAGGTACAATGAGCAGTTCTTC. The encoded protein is CASSLSAELAGARYNEQFF.

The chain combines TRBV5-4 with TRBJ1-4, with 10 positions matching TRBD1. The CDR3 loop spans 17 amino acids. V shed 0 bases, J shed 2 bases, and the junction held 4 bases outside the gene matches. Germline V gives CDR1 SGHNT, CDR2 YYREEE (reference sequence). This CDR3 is CASSLGQGARTNEKLFF. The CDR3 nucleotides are TGTGCCAGCAGCTTGGGACAGGGGGCTAGGACTAATGAAAAACTGTTTTTT.

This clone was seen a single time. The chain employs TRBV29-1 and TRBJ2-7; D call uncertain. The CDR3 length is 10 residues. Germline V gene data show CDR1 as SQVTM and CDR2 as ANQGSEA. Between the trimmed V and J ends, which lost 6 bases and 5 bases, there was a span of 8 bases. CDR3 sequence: CSVADNEQYF. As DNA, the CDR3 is TGCAGCGTAGCCGATAACGAGCAGTACTTC.

The CDR3 sequence is CASRAGRPGNEQFF. CDR3 DNA: TGCGCCAGCAGGGCCGGGAGGCCGGGGAATGAGCAGTTCTTC. This chain connects TRBV5-1 to TRBJ2-1; 7 positions match TRBD2. The CDR3 extends over 14 amino acids. The V gene end was trimmed by 5 bases and the J gene end by 7 bases; junction bases not matched to a gene: 9. The germline V gene has CDR1 SGHRS and CDR2 YFSETQ.

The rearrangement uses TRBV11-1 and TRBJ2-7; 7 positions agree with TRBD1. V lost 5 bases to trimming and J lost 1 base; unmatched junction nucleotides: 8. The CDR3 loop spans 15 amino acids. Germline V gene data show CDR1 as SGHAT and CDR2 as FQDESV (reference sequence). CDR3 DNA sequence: TGTGCCAGCAGCACCCGGGACAGTCATTCCTACGAGCAGTACTTC. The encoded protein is CASSTRDSHSYEQYF.

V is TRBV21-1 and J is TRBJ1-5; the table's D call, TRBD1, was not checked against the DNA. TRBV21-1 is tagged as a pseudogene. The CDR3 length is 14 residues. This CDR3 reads CASDGQGLNQPQHF. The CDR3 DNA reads TGTGCCAGCGACGGACAGGGGCTCAATCAGCCCCAGCATTTT.

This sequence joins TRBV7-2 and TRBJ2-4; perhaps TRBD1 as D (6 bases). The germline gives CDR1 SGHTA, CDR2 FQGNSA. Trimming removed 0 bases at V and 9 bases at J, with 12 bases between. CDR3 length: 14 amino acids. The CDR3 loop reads CASSLATGSGIQYF. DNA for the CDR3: TGTGCCAGCAGCTTAGCGACAGGATCGGGCATTCAGTACTTC. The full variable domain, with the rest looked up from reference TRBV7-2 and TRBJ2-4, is GAGVSQSPSNKVTEKGKDVELRCDPISGHTALYWYRQSLGQGLEFLIYFQGNSAPDKSGLPSDRFSAERTGGSVSTLTIQRTQQEDSAVYLCASSLATGSGIQYFGAGTRLSVL.

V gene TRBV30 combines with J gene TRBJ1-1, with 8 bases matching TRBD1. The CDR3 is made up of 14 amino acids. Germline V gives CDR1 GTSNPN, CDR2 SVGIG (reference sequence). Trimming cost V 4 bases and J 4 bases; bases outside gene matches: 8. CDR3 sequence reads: CAWTPGGSGTEAFF. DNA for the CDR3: TGTGCCTGGACCCCAGGGGGCTCGGGCACTGAAGCTTTCTTT.

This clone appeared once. CDR3 loop: CASSPEPTANTGELFF. Here the CDR3 DNA reads TGTGCCAGCAGCCCTGAACCGACAGCGAACACCGGGGAGCTGTTTTTT. This chain links TRBV11-3 with TRBJ2-2; TRBD1 might be the D (5 bases). This CDR3 contains 16 residues. Trimming cost V 5 bases and J 0 bases, with 13 bases left between them. Germline values: CDR1 SGHNT, CDR2 YENEEA. Full variable domain (rest looked up from reference TRBV11-3 and TRBJ2-2): EAGVVQSPRYKIIEKKQPVAFWCNPISGHNTLYWYLQNLGQGPELLIRYENEEAVDDSQLPKDRFSAERLKGVDSTLKIQPAELGDSAVYLCASSPEPTANTGELFFGEGSRLTVL.

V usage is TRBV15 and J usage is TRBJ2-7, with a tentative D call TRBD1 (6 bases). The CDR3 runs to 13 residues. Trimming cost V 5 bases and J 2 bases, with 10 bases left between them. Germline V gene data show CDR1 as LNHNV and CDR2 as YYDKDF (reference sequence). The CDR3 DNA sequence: TGTGCCACCAGCCAAGACAGGACCTACGAGCAGTACTTC. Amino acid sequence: CATSQDRTYEQYF.

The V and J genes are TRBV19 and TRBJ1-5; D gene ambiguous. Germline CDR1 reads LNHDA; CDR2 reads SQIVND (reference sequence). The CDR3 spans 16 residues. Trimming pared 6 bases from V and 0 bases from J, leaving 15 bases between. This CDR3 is CASRIGGPYSNQPQHF. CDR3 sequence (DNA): TGTGCCAGTAGGATCGGCGGGCCCTATAGCAATCAGCCCCAGCATTTT.

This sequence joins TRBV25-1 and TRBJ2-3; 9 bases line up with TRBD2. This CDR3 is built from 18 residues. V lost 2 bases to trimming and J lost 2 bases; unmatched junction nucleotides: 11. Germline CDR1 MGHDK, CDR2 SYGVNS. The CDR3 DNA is TGTGCCAGCAGTGAAAAGGGTAGTGGCGGGAGGGCCACAGATACGCAGTATTTT. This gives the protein CASSEKGSGGRATDTQYF.